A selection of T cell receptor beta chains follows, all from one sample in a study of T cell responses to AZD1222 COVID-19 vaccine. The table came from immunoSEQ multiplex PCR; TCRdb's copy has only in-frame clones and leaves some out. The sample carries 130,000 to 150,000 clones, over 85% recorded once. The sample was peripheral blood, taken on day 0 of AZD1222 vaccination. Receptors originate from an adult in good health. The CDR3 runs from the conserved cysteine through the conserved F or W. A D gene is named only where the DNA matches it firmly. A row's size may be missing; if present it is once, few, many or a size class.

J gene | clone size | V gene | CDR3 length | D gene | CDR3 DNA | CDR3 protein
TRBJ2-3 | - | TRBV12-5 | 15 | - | TGTGCTAGTGGTTTGGCCACTGGGGCAACAGATACGCAGTATTTT | CASGLATGATDTQYF
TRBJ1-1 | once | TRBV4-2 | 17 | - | TGTGCCAGCAGCCAAGCTGGTCAGGGTGATACGTTCACTGAAGCTTTCTTT | CASSQAGQGDTFTEAFF
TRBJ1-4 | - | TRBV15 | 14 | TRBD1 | TGTGCCACCAGCAGGGACAGGGATGTTGAAAAACTGTTTTTT | CATSRDRDVEKLFF
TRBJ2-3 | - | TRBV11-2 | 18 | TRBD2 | TGTGCCAGCAGCTTAGTAACTAGCGGGAGGAGAAGCACAGATACGCAGTATTTT | CASSLVTSGRRSTDTQYF
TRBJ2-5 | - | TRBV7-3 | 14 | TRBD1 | TGTGCCAGCAGCGCGACAGGGGGCAAGGAGACCCAGTACTTC | CASSATGGKETQYF
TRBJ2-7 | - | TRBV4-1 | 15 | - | TGCGCCAGCAGCCAAAACCGGGCCCTCTCCTACGAGCAGTACTTC | CASSQNRALSYEQYF
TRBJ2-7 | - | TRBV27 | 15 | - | TGTGCCAGCAGTTCACAGACGGGATCTCTCTACGAGCAGTACTTC | CASSSQTGSLYEQYF
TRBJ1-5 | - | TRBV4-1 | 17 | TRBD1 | TGCGCCAGCAGCCAAGAAAGCGGGACAGGGGAACTTCAGCCCCAGCATTTT | CASSQESGTGELQPQHF
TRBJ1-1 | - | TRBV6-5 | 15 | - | TGTGCCAGCAGTTACCGTGGGACGGTGAACACTGAAGCTTTCTTT | CASSYRGTVNTEAFF
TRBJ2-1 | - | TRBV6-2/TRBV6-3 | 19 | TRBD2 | TGTGCCAGCAGTTACTCGTATCGTCGAGCGGGGGCGGCCTACAATGAGCAGTTCTTC | CASSYSYRRAGAAYNEQFF
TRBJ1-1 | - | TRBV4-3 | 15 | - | TGCGCCAGCAGCCAAGATGAGGGTGAGAACACTGAAGCTTTCTTT | CASSQDEGENTEAFF
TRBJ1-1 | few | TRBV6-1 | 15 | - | TGTGCCAGCAGTGAGTATACAGTCATGAACACTGAAGCTTTCTTT | CASSEYTVMNTEAFF
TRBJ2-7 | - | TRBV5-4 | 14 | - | TGTGCCAGCAGCCTGGACGGAAATTCCTACGAGCAGTACTTC | CASSLDGNSYEQYF
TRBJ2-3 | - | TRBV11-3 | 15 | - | TGTGCCAGCAGCTTAGAATTCCGGAGCACAGATACGCAGTATTTT | CASSLEFRSTDTQYF
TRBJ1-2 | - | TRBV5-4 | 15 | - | TGTGCCAGCAGCTCTCTTGGGGGGGGCGTTTATGGCTACACCTTC | CASSSLGGGVYGYTF
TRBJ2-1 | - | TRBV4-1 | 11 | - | TGCGCCAGCCGCAGGGGAAATGAGCAGTTCTTC | CASRRGNEQFF
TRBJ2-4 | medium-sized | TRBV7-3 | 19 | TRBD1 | TGTGCCAGCAGCTTAACGGGACCAACAGGGGAAGCGGCCAAAAACATTCAGTACTTC | CASSLTGPTGEAAKNIQYF
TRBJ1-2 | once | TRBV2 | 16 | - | TGTGCCAGCAGAGCCTCGACTATACAGGGTCGGTATGGCTACACCTTC | CASRASTIQGRYGYTF
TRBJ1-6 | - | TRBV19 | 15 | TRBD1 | TGTGCCAGTAGTATGACAGGGCCCGACGGTTCACCCCTCCACTTT | CASSMTGPDGSPLHF
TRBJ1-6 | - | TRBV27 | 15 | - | TGTGCCAGCAGTTTTCAGGGGCACCGTAATTCACCCCTCCACTTT | CASSFQGHRNSPLHF
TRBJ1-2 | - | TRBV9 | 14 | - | TGTGCCAGCAGCCCGCGGGGGGGGGCCAGAGGCTACACCTTC | CASSPRGGARGYTF
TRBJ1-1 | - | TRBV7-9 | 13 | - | TGTGCCAGCAGTCACGACGGGGACACTGAAGCTTTCTTT | CASSHDGDTEAFF
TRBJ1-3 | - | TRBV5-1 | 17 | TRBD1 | TGCGCCAGCAGCCACCAGGGACAGCTAATTTCTGGAAACACCATATATTTT | CASSHQGQLISGNTIYF
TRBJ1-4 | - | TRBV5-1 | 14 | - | TGCGCCAGCAGCTTGGAGGGCAGGAATGAAAAACTGTTTTTT | CASSLEGRNEKLFF
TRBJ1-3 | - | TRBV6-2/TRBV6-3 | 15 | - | TGTGCCAGCACCCCGTCGGTAATCTCTGGAAACACCATATATTTT | CASTPSVISGNTIYF
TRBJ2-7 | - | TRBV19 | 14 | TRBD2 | TGTGCCAGTAGTAGGGAGGGCCCCCCGTACGAGCAGTACTTC | CASSREGPPYEQYF
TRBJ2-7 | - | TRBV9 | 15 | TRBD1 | TGTGCCAGCAGCCCCCGACAGGGGGCGAGGTACGAGCAGTACTTC | CASSPRQGARYEQYF